These 16 T cell receptor beta chains share one sample of origin, sequenced in a study of shared T cell receptors in the human thymus. Here immunoSEQ multiplex PCR was the method, and the copy in TCRdb shows in-frame clones only, minus some. The sample comprises hundreds of thousands of clones, around 78% of which are singletons, and roughly 0.013% rests with the top ten. These data also formed part of another study, on human thymus T cells.

The sequenced sample was thymocytes. The receptors come from a boy less than two years old with a congenital heart defect.

The rearrangement joins TRBV25-1 to TRBJ2-7, with D possibly being TRBD2 (5 bases). Germline values: CDR1 MGHDK, CDR2 SYGVNS. The V end lost 10 bases, the J end lost 3 bases, and 13 bases lay between the germline ends. The CDR3 spans 12 residues. CDR3 region: CATQAALYEQYF. CDR3 nucleotide sequence: TGTGCCACCCAAGCGGCACTCTACGAGCAGTACTTC.

This clone is a singleton in its sample. V and J are TRBV4-2 and TRBJ2-5; TRBD2 aligns across 11 bases. There are 17 residues in the CDR3. Germline V gene lookup returns CDR1 LGHNA and CDR2 YNFKEQ. The V segment lost 3 bases and the J segment 0 bases; nucleotides outside the gene matches: 6. The CDR3 is CASSQVPSGRYQETQYF. The CDR3 coding sequence is TGTGCCAGCAGCCAGGTGCCTAGCGGGAGGTACCAAGAGACCCAGTACTTC.

This clone has more than one count but fewer than ten. V and J are TRBV7-2 and TRBJ2-3; 7 bases fit TRBD2. The CDR3 is made up of 14 amino acids. CDR1 and CDR2 from the germline V gene are SGHTA and FQGNSA. The V segment lost 5 bases and the J segment 7 bases; nucleotides outside the gene matches: 9. The CDR3 is CASSPREVRYTQYF. CDR3 nucleotide sequence: TGTGCCAGCAGCCCCCGGGAGGTGCGGTATACGCAGTATTTT.

The CDR3 reads CASSQDRIYGYTF. The CDR3 DNA reads TGTGCCAGCAGCCAGGACAGAATCTATGGCTACACCTTC. The chain uses TRBV6-5 and TRBJ1-2; possible D gene TRBD1, 6 bases. CDR3 length equals 13 residues. Deletions cut 6 bases from V and 4 bases from J, with 12 bases between. Germline CDR1 MNHEY, CDR2 SVGAGI.

The rearrangement uses TRBV15 and TRBJ2-7; 9 positions match TRBD2. CDR3 size: 17 residues. V dropped 4 bases and J dropped 4; count of bases not matched to a gene: 14. Per germline, CDR1 LNHNV and CDR2 YYDKDF (reference sequence). The CDR3 coding sequence is TGTGCCACCAGCAAGAGAGGCGGCGGGAGGGCCCAATACGAGCAGTACTTC. Protein sequence: CATSKRGGGRAQYEQYF. Based on the CDR3 plus reference TRBV15 and TRBJ2-7, the full variable domain is DAMVIQNPRYQVTQFGKPVTLSCSQTLNHNVMYWYQQKSSQAPKLLFHYYDKDFNNEADTPDNFQSRRPNTSFCFLDIRSPGLGDTAMYLCATSKRGGGRAQYEQYFGPGTRLTVT.

The J gene is TRBJ2-2, the V gene TRBV4-3; possible D gene TRBD2, 5 bases. The CDR3 runs to 17 residues. V dropped 0 bases and J dropped 2 bases, with 13 bases sitting between them. Germline CDR1 and CDR2: LGHNA and YSLEER. CDR3 amino acids: CASSQEARGLNTGELFF. CDR3 coding DNA: TGCGCCAGCAGCCAAGAAGCGAGAGGGCTAAACACCGGGGAGCTGTTTTTT.

This clone appeared a single time. This chain links TRBV10-2 with TRBJ2-5, with TRBD2 matching over 9 bases. V lost 0 bases and J lost 1; bases outside the gene matches: 6. The CDR3 has 17 amino acids. Germline V lookup: CDR1 WSHSY, CDR2 SAAADI. CDR3 sequence reads: CASSESWLAGTQETQYF. The CDR3 region has the DNA TGCGCCAGCAGTGAGTCTTGGCTAGCGGGGACCCAAGAGACCCAGTACTTC.

This sequence joins TRBV5-1 and TRBJ2-5; 9 bases match TRBD1. The germline V gene encodes CDR1 SGHRS and CDR2 YFSETQ. V shed 3 bases, J shed 4 bases, and the junction held 4 bases outside the gene matches. The CDR3 length is 14 residues. The CDR3 bases are TGCGCCAGCAGCTCCGGGACAGGGTTAGAGACCCAGTACTTC. Translated, it gives CASSSGTGLETQYF.

This clone came up once. This rearrangement joins TRBV25-1 to TRBJ2-1; 7 bases agree with TRBD2. This CDR3 contains 17 residues. CDR1 MGHDK and CDR2 SYGVNS come from the germline V gene. The trim removed 1 base at V and 2 bases at J, leaving 8 bases unmatched. CDR3 in amino acids: CASSEFPQSGTYNEQFF. CDR3 nucleotides: TGTGCCAGCAGTGAATTTCCTCAGAGCGGGACCTACAATGAGCAGTTCTTC.

V and J are TRBV7-2 and TRBJ2-2; 8 bases align to TRBD2. Germline values: CDR1 SGHTA, CDR2 FQGNSA. The CDR3 runs to 17 residues. The V and J ends lost 6 bases and 0 bases, in that order; junction bases with no gene match: 9. The CDR3 loop reads CASSSGTSHPNTGELFF. CDR3 bases: TGTGCCAGCAGTTCCGGGACTAGTCACCCGAACACCGGGGAGCTGTTTTTT.

The J gene is TRBJ2-3, the V gene TRBV10-3; 14 nucleotides agree with TRBD2. Trimming removed 4 bases from V and 5 bases from J; junction bases left unmatched: 2. The CDR3 extends over 15 amino acids. Germline-derived CDR1 and CDR2 are ENHRY and SYGVKD. The CDR3 DNA reads as TGTGCCATCAGTGGGACTAGCGGGAGGAAAGATACGCAGTATTTT. It codes for CAISGTSGRKDTQYF.

This chain connects TRBV4-2 to TRBJ2-7, with D unresolved. Between the trimmed V and J ends, which lost 2 bases and 1 base, there was a span of 21 bases. There are 18 residues in the CDR3. Per germline, CDR1 LGHNA and CDR2 YNFKEQ. The CDR3 region is CASSQLSRSRPLSYEQYF. The CDR3 nucleotides read TGTGCCAGCAGCCAATTGTCTCGGTCCCGCCCTTTATCCTACGAGCAGTACTTC.

V is TRBV4-3 and J is TRBJ2-3, with 9 bases fitting TRBD2. The CDR3 length is 17 residues. Germline V gene sequence: CDR1 LGHNA, CDR2 YSLEER. With 1 base clipped from V and 2 bases from J, the junction kept 7 bases outside the gene matches. CDR3 loop: CASSQVEGGRATDTQYF. The CDR3 bases are TGCGCCAGCAGCCAAGTGGAGGGCGGGAGGGCCACAGATACGCAGTATTTT.

The gene calls are TRBV11-2 and TRBJ2-7; D not resolved. The CDR3 sequence is 14 residues long. V lost 1 base and J 0 bases, leaving 7 bases between the germline ends. Germline loops: CDR1 SGHAT, CDR2 FQNNGV. As DNA, the CDR3 is TGTGCCAGCAGCTTAGTGGGCAGCTCCTACGAGCAGTACTTC. Translation gives CASSLVGSSYEQYF.

The chain couples TRBV25-1 to TRBJ1-3; unclear D gene. The germline V gene has CDR1 MGHDK and CDR2 SYGVNS. CDR3 size: 13 residues. V was trimmed by 4 bases and J by 1 base, leaving 5 bases between them. CDR3 loop: CASSGRSGNTIYF. The CDR3, as DNA: TGTGCCAGCAGTGGGAGGTCTGGAAACACCATATATTTT. The whole variable domain, filled in from reference TRBV25-1 and TRBJ1-3, reads EADIYQTPRYLVIGTGKKITLECSQTMGHDKMYWYQQDPGMELHLIHYSYGVNSTEKGDLSSESTVSRIRTEHFPLTLESARPSHTSQYLCASSGRSGNTIYFGEGSWLTVV.

The chain uses TRBV14 and TRBJ1-5; D not certain. The V end was cut by 4 bases, the J end by 7 bases, with 11 bases between. The germline V gene encodes CDR1 SGHDN and CDR2 FVKESK. This CDR3 region has 13 residues. The CDR3 DNA reads as TGTGCCAGCAGCCCCCCGGGAGGGCAGCCCCAGCATTTT. Encoded protein: CASSPPGGQPQHF.